These T cell receptor beta chains were read from a single sample in a study of T cells in Graves' hyperthyroidism and ophthalmopathy. TCRdb analysed the multiplex PCR reads with MiXCR anew, one entry per CDR3 protein. Here the sample spans hundreds of thousands of distinct CDR3 sequences, just under 25% being singletons. Material for sequencing was blood. These receptors were collected from a man over 45 with Graves' hyperthyroidism. Both conserved end residues are part of each CDR3. Fields, in order: V gene, J gene, clone size, D gene, CDR3 protein, CDR3 DNA. D genes are given only for firm matches. The size field is filled for only some rows; it gives once, few, many or a size class.

TRBV7-2	TRBJ1-5	NA	NA	CASSLGTARGVSQHF	TGTGCCAGCAGCTTAGGGACTGCGCGGGGGGTATCCCAGCATTTT
TRBV4-1	TRBJ2-3	few	NA	CASTHGPDTQYF	TGCGCCAGCACTCACGGGCCAGATACGCAGTATTTT
TRBV11-2	TRBJ1-3	NA	NA	CASSLDPTGNTIYF	TGTGCCAGCAGCTTAGACCCAACTGGAAACACCATATATTTT
TRBV11-2	TRBJ1-1	many	NA	CASSLEWGGGTEAFF	TGTGCCAGCAGCTTAGAATGGGGAGGGGGGACTGAAGCTTTCTTT
TRBV14	TRBJ2-3	few	NA	CASSPGSRAQYF	TGTGCCAGCAGCCCCGGCTCTAGAGCGCAGTATTTT
TRBV20-1	TRBJ1-1	NA	NA	CSAFRAQNTEAFF	TGCAGTGCTTTCCGGGCCCAGAACACTGAAGCTTTCTTT
TRBV7-6	TRBJ2-1	many	NA	CASSLAVVSEQFF	TGTGCCAGCAGCTTAGCGGTCGTGAGTGAGCAGTTCTTC
TRBV6-1	TRBJ1-5	few	NA	CASSETRGHQPQHF	TGTGCCAGCAGTGAAACCAGGGGACATCAGCCCCAGCATTTT
TRBV7-6	TRBJ2-7	many	TRBD1	CASSSTDRDVAEQYF	TGTGCCAGCAGCTCCACGGACAGGGACGTTGCCGAGCAGTACTTC
TRBV3-1	TRBJ1-2	many	TRBD1	CASSQDSTGRGYTF	TGTGCCAGCAGCCAAGATTCGACAGGGCGCGGCTACACCTTC
TRBV11-2	TRBJ2-1	many	NA	CASSLVPYNEQFF	TGTGCCAGCAGCTTAGTCCCCTACAATGAGCAGTTCTTC
TRBV3-1	TRBJ2-5	few	NA	CASSQEKLLSTEETQYF	TGTGCCAGCAGCCAAGAGAAGCTTCTGTCGACAGAAGAGACCCAGTACTTC
TRBV11-1	TRBJ1-6	NA	NA	CASSFGRVGSPLHF	TGTGCCAGCAGCTTCGGCAGGGTTGGTTCACCCCTCCACTTT
TRBV5-6	TRBJ2-1	NA	TRBD2	CASSLWGEGRGYNEQFF	TGTGCCAGCAGCTTGTGGGGGGAGGGCCGGGGATACAATGAGCAGTTCTTC
TRBV7-2	TRBJ1-2	many	TRBD1	CASRRTGGATNYGYTF	TGTGCCAGCAGACGTACAGGGGGGGCAACTAACTATGGCTACACCTTC
TRBV27	TRBJ1-1	few	NA	CASRPRERRTEAFF	TGTGCCAGCAGACCCAGGGAGCGAAGGACTGAAGCTTTCTTT
TRBV5-1	TRBJ2-2	many	TRBD2	CASSRSGGFTGELFF	TGCGCCAGCAGCCGAAGCGGGGGCTTTACCGGGGAGCTGTTTTTT
TRBV29-1	TRBJ2-3	NA	TRBD2	CSVAGGASGFTDTQYF	TGCAGCGTTGCGGGGGGGGCTAGCGGGTTCACAGATACGCAGTATTTT
TRBV7-8	TRBJ2-1	few	TRBD2	CASSLISGNNEQFF	TGTGCCAGCAGCTTAATCAGCGGGAACAATGAGCAGTTCTTC
TRBV7-9	TRBJ2-1	few	TRBD2	CASSSFLRASGGYEQFF	TGTGCCAGCAGCTCTTTCCTCCGGGCTAGCGGGGGCTATGAGCAGTTCTTC
TRBV6-5	TRBJ1-1	NA	NA	CASSYPGAGAFF	TGTGCCAGCAGTTACCCCGGGGCAGGGGCTTTCTTT
TRBV20-1	TRBJ2-5	few	NA	CSAGEETQYF	TGCAGTGCTGGGGAAGAGACCCAGTACTTC
TRBV15	TRBJ1-5	NA	NA	CATSRAWGNNQPQHF	TGTGCCACCAGCAGAGCTTGGGGGAACAATCAGCCCCAGCATTTT
TRBV28	TRBJ1-4	NA	NA	CASSRQQTNEKLFF	TGTGCCAGCAGTCGACAGCAAACTAATGAAAAACTGTTTTTT
TRBV20-1	TRBJ2-1	NA	TRBD2	CSARRTAGGPLGEQFF	TGCAGTGCTAGAAGGACCGCGGGAGGTCCCTTGGGTGAGCAGTTCTTC
TRBV2	TRBJ1-1	many	NA	CASARQMNTEAFF	TGTGCCTCCGCGCGTCAGATGAACACTGAAGCTTTCTTT
TRBV7-9	TRBJ2-7	NA	TRBD1	CASSPTGTGGFYEQYF	TGTGCCAGCAGCCCGACCGGGACAGGGGGATTCTACGAGCAGTACTTC
TRBV6-2/TRBV6-3	TRBJ1-5	NA	NA	CASSDGLGRGQHF	TGTGCCAGCAGTGACGGCCTCGGGAGGGGCCAGCATTTT
TRBV20-1	TRBJ2-5	NA	NA	CSARARQFNRETQYF	TGCAGTGCTAGAGCGCGGCAATTTAACCGAGAGACCCAGTACTTC
TRBV28	TRBJ2-7	many	TRBD2	CASSFALAASYEQYF	TGTGCCAGCAGTTTTGCGCTAGCGGCCTCCTACGAGCAGTACTTC
TRBV12-3/TRBV12-4	TRBJ2-7	many	NA	CASSQEGGSYEQYF	TGTGCCAGCAGTCAGGAGGGCGGCTCCTACGAGCAGTACTTC
TRBV5-4	TRBJ2-3	NA	TRBD1	CASSLRTGLMDTQYF	TGTGCCAGCAGCCTGCGGACAGGACTCATGGATACGCAGTATTTT
TRBV6-1	TRBJ2-2	NA	NA	CASSDLVGTGELFF	TGTGCCAGCAGTGATCTGGTGGGCACCGGGGAGCTGTTTTTT
TRBV11-2	TRBJ2-7	NA	TRBD2	CASRKAGAVYEQYF	TGTGCCAGCAGAAAAGCGGGAGCGGTCTACGAGCAGTACTTC
TRBV4-1	TRBJ1-1	NA	TRBD1	CASSQRDSPNTEAFF	TGCGCCAGCAGCCAACGGGACAGCCCGAACACTGAAGCTTTCTTT
TRBV29-1	TRBJ2-3	NA	TRBD1	CSVEDLMDRVNTDTQCF	TGCAGCGTTGAAGATCTTATGGACAGGGTTAACACAGATACGCAGTGTTTT
TRBV5-1	TRBJ2-3	many	TRBD1	CASSTGTGGTDTQYF	TGCGCCAGCAGCACCGGGACAGGGGGCACAGATACGCAGTATTTT
TRBV4-2	TRBJ1-1	few	NA	CASSHEKNTEAFF	TGTGCCAGCAGCCATGAAAAGAACACTGAAGCTTTCTTT
TRBV6-4	TRBJ2-2	few	TRBD1	CASSARQGANTGELFF	TGTGCCAGCAGTGCAAGACAGGGGGCGAACACCGGGGAGCTGTTTTTT
TRBV20-1	TRBJ1-1	NA	TRBD1	CSASGTVLEAFF	TGCAGTGCTAGCGGGACAGTTTTAGAAGCTTTCTTT
TRBV20-1	TRBJ1-4	once	NA	CSARGIQGATNEKLFF	TGCAGTGCTAGAGGAATTCAAGGAGCAACTAATGAAAAACTGTTTTTT
TRBV18	TRBJ2-6	NA	TRBD1	CASSQQGTGANVLTF	TGTGCCAGCTCACAACAGGGGACTGGGGCCAACGTCCTGACTTTC
TRBV3-1	TRBJ2-7	many	TRBD2	CASSPLAGAGYEQYF	TGTGCCAGCAGCCCTCTAGCGGGGGCGGGATACGAGCAGTACTTC
TRBV24-1	TRBJ2-7	NA	NA	CATPDYLYEQYF	TGTGCCACTCCGGACTACCTCTACGAGCAGTACTTC
TRBV6-5	TRBJ2-1	NA	TRBD2	CASSYGVLAGVGEQFF	TGTGCCAGCAGTTACGGTGTGCTAGCGGGAGTCGGCGAGCAGTTCTTC
TRBV6-2/TRBV6-3	TRBJ1-2	NA	TRBD1	CASSGDRGGGYTF	TGTGCCAGCAGTGGAGACAGGGGCGGTGGCTACACCTTC